This TCR beta chain was profiled in a study of blood T cell repertoires in COVID-19. Study-level background: The cDNA or gDNA used as material had been derived from T cells, B-cell-depleted T cells, or PBMCs.

CDR3 size: 14 residues. Germline CDR1 and CDR2: SNHLY and FYNNEI. V was trimmed by 3 bases and J by 5 bases, leaving 11 bases between them. Methods used by the authors: It was from reference gene primer amplification that nucleated cell counts were estimated. Here immunoSEQ multiplex PCR was the method, and the copy in TCRdb shows in-frame clones only, minus some. Clone size and the V and J calls come from that table; the DNA yielded D and trimming. This sample carries about 120,000 clones, about nine tenths of them seen once, and the ten largest clones take 1.5% to 2%. V is TRBV2 and J is TRBJ1-5; a possible D gene is TRBD1 (5 bases). The sequenced sample was peripheral blood. The clonotype originates from a human donor with active COVID-19. The donor label of this sample is uncertain. The CDR3 reads CASSDRGFYQPQHF. As DNA, the CDR3 is TGTGCCAGCAGTGATAGGGGATTCTATCAGCCCCAGCATTTT.